These 20 T cell receptor beta chains share one sample of origin, sequenced in a study of blood T cell repertoires in COVID-19. TCRdb's table, derived via immunoSEQ multiplex PCR, lists solely in-frame clones and lacks some. The sample shows 430,000 or so clones, roughly 90% of them seen only once. The sample taken for sequencing was PBMCs or T cells enriched from blood (not recorded which). The source is a middle-aged woman who had recovered from COVID-19.

V is TRBV12-3 or TRBV12-4 and J is TRBJ2-3; no reliable D call. The CDR3 is 13 amino acids. Trimming removed 11 bases at V and 0 bases at J, with 12 bases between. The CDR3 spells CAERLSSTDTQYF. Here the CDR3 DNA reads TGTGCCGAGAGGCTATCTAGCACAGATACGCAGTATTTT.

This clone occurred a few times. V usage is TRBV5-1 and J usage is TRBJ1-2; tentatively, D is TRBD1 (6 bases). Germline loops: CDR1 SGHRS, CDR2 YFSETQ. This CDR3 region has 15 residues. The germline V and J ends were trimmed by 4 bases and 1 base, with 14 bases remaining between them. CDR3 bases: TGCGCCAGCAGCCCCGGCGGGGGCGATAACTATGGCTACACCTTC. It translates to CASSPGGGDNYGYTF.

This CDR3 is CASSRDRAINEQYF. For the CDR3, the DNA is TGCGCCAGCAGCCGGGACAGGGCGATCAACGAGCAGTACTTC. V is TRBV5-1 and J is TRBJ2-7; 9 bases match TRBD1. Germline CDR1 reads SGHRS; CDR2 reads YFSETQ. This CDR3 has 14 amino acids. V lost 4 bases, J lost 5 bases, and 7 bases stayed unmatched.

The genes are TRBV7-2 and TRBJ2-7; TRBD2 might be the D (5 bases). Trimming removed 1 base from V and 2 bases from J, with 12 bases in between. The germline gives CDR1 SGHTA, CDR2 FQGNSA. CDR3 length equals 15 residues. For the CDR3, the DNA is TGTGCCAGCAGCTTAGTGGCGGGCCCACCCTACGAGCAGTACTTC. Protein sequence: CASSLVAGPPYEQYF.

CDR3 protein: CASSMAVFPVTEAFF. DNA for the CDR3: TGTGCCAGTAGTATGGCTGTTTTTCCCGTCACTGAAGCTTTCTTT. This chain links TRBV19 with TRBJ1-1; D remains ambiguous. This CDR3 has 15 residues. The germline V gene encodes CDR1 LNHDA and CDR2 SQIVND (reference sequence). V gave up 3 bases and J gave up 4 bases, with 15 bases separating them.

This clone showed up just a few times. The chain has TRBV3-1 (or the pseudogene TRBV3-2) and TRBJ1-4, with D tentatively TRBD1 (5 bases). The V gene's germline CDR1 is LGHDT and CDR2 YNNKEL (reference sequence). This CDR3 has 15 residues. Trimming stripped 0 bases from V and 12 bases from J, with 17 bases between. The CDR3 DNA sequence: TGTGCCAGCAGCCAAGATAGAACAGGCCGCCAAGAACTGTTTTTT. Translation gives CASSQDRTGRQELFF.

This clone was observed a few times. The V call is TRBV11-3, the J call TRBJ1-5; D remains ambiguous. The CDR3 covers 14 residues. The V end was cut by 1 base, the J end by 2 bases, with 6 bases between. Germline V gene sequence: CDR1 SGHNT, CDR2 YENEEA. The CDR3 DNA follows: TGTGCCAGCAGCTTAGGGGCAGGCAATCAGCCCCAGCATTTT. Its protein is CASSLGAGNQPQHF.

Comment on this clone: This sample also contains other DNA sequences that code for the same CDR3. The CDR3 spells CASSLEPSGAYEQYF. In nucleotides, the CDR3 is TGTGCCAGCAGCTTAGAACCCTCGGGGGCCTACGAGCAGTACTTC. The rearrangement uses TRBV11-2 and TRBJ2-7; TRBD2 might be the D (6 bases). Germline assignment: CDR1 SGHAT and CDR2 FQNNGV. The CDR3 consists of 15 residues. The V end lost 0 bases, the J end lost 2 bases, and 11 bases lay between the germline ends.

The V call is TRBV7-7, the J call TRBJ2-3; D possibly corresponds to TRBD2 (6 bases). The V gene lost 6 bases and the J gene lost 3 bases, with 16 bases spanning the gap. This CDR3 has 15 amino acids. The germline V gene encodes CDR1 SSHAT and CDR2 FNYEAQ (reference sequence). CDR3 DNA: TGTGCCAGCAGTTCTAGCGTCTGGGGGACAGATACGCAGTATTTT. The encoded protein is CASSSSVWGTDTQYF. The full variable domain, its missing parts supplied by reference TRBV7-7 and TRBJ2-3, is GAGVSQSPRYKVTKRGQDVTLRCDPISSHATLYWYQQALGQGPEFLTYFNYEAQPDKSGLPSDRFSAERPEGSISTLTIQRTEQRDSAMYRCASSSSVWGTDTQYFGPGTRLTVL.

The rearrangement uses TRBV18 and TRBJ1-1; a weak D match, TRBD1 (6 bases). With 5 bases removed from V and 4 bases from J, the gap between germline ends came to 8 bases. The CDR3 is 12 amino acids. Germline values: CDR1 KGHSH, CDR2 LQKENI. CDR3 sequence: CASSTGPTEAFF. DNA for the CDR3: TGTGCCAGCTCAACAGGGCCCACTGAAGCTTTCTTT.

The V and J genes are TRBV6-2 or TRBV6-3 and TRBJ2-2; the match to TRBD1 covers 9 bases. Germline CDR1 and CDR2: MNHEY and SVGEGT. Trimming removed 2 bases from V and 1 base from J; junction bases left unmatched: 2. This CDR3 has 16 residues. CDR3 amino acids: CASSYPGQGNTGELFF. CDR3 bases: TGTGCCAGCAGTTACCCGGGACAGGGGAACACCGGGGAGCTGTTTTTT.

The chain carries TRBV7-2 and TRBJ2-3; maybe TRBD1 (8 bases). Looked up from germline, CDR1 is SGHTA and CDR2 is FQGNSA. With 5 bases removed from V and 6 bases from J, the gap between germline ends came to 24 bases. This CDR3 is built from 17 residues. CDR3 DNA sequence: TGTGCCAGCAGCCTCGGCAGGGGGCGGGGGTCCTTGGATACGCAGTATTTT. Translated: CASSLGRGRGSLDTQYF.

This chain connects TRBV2 to TRBJ1-1; D might be TRBD1 (5 bases). The CDR3 extends over 14 amino acids. V lost 8 bases and J 1 base, leaving 14 bases between the germline ends. Germline CDR1 SNHLY, CDR2 FYNNEI. The CDR3 bases are TGTGCCAGCCCCTCAGGGATGGGGAACACTGAAGCTTTCTTT. It translates to CASPSGMGNTEAFF.

This CDR3 is CAISASPTSGRAIGFHEQYF. The DNA for the CDR3 is TGTGCCATCAGTGCGTCACCAACTAGCGGGAGGGCCATCGGTTTCCACGAGCAGTACTTC. The rearrangement uses TRBV10-3 and TRBJ2-7; 13 bases fit TRBD2. Germline V gene data show CDR1 as ENHRY and CDR2 as SYGVKD. The CDR3 covers 20 residues. The ends lost 4 bases at V and 5 bases at J; junction bases unmatched: 20.

The chain employs TRBV18 and TRBJ1-1, with D possibly matching TRBD1 (5 bases). Per the germline V gene, CDR1 is KGHSH and CDR2 is LQKENI. Trimming removed 1 base from V and 6 bases from J, with 12 bases in between. The CDR3 has 14 amino acids. The CDR3 protein is CASSPLIDSSEAFF. CDR3 nucleotides: TGTGCCAGCTCACCACTGATTGACAGCTCTGAAGCTTTCTTT.

This clone was counted a single time. CDR3 protein: CASSFGTGGNEQFF. CDR3 sequence (DNA): TGTGCCAGCAGTTTCGGGACAGGGGGCAATGAGCAGTTCTTC. This chain uses TRBV27 with TRBJ2-1; 11 nucleotides agree with TRBD1. The J segment lost 6 bases and the V segment lost 3 bases, leaving 1 base of the junction unmatched. This CDR3 region has 14 residues. CDR1 is MNHEY, CDR2 SMNVEV, per germline (reference sequence).

V usage is TRBV7-8 and J usage is TRBJ2-1; 9 bases fit TRBD2. The CDR3 sequence is 19 residues long. The germline V gene encodes CDR1 SGHVS and CDR2 FQNEAQ. With V trimmed by 6 bases and J by 0 bases, 15 bases remained unmatched. The CDR3 nucleotides read TGTGCCAGCAGTGGGGGTATTAGCGGGAGCCAGAGCTCCTACAATGAGCAGTTCTTC. As protein: CASSGGISGSQSSYNEQFF.

V and J are TRBV2 and TRBJ2-7; 9 bases align to TRBD2. This CDR3 has 16 residues. J gave up 6 bases and V 4 bases, and 13 bases lay outside the gene matches. Germline loops: CDR1 SNHLY, CDR2 FYNNEI. The CDR3 nucleotides are TGTGCCAGCAGTGTACCGGGACTAGCCGAAGCGGGCGAGCAGTACTTC. Encoded protein: CASSVPGLAEAGEQYF.

The rearrangement joins TRBV6-5 to TRBJ1-1, with unresolved D. Germline CDR1 is MNHEY and CDR2 is SVGAGI. V was clipped by 6 bases and J by 13 bases, with 21 bases between them. The CDR3 covers 13 residues. CDR3 loop: CASSLHGEVVGFF. The CDR3 DNA follows: TGTGCCAGCAGCCTTCATGGGGAGGTTGTCGGTTTCTTT.

The J gene is TRBJ1-2, the V gene TRBV3-1 (or the pseudogene TRBV3-2); D possibly corresponds to TRBD1 (6 bases). The CDR3 is 13 residues long. The germline V and J ends were trimmed by 1 base and 7 bases, with 10 bases remaining between them. In germline, CDR1 is LGHDT, CDR2 YNNKEL (reference sequence). The CDR3: CASSQGDTSGYTF. CDR3 bases: TGTGCCAGCAGCCAAGGGGACACCAGTGGCTACACCTTC.